This TCR beta chain was found in a study of T cell responses to AZD1222 COVID-19 vaccine (dated by TCRdb to the early 2020s). The study in broad terms: Because spike-specific TCR depth and breadth did not differ between the two schedules, AZD1222 recipients who got a second dose at roughly 4 weeks were pooled with those who got a second dose at roughly 12 weeks. A total of 230 to 250 trial participants underwent TCR sequencing, of whom 200 to 220 received two doses of AZD1222 and approximately 25 received two doses of the MenACWY control vaccine. Trial participants were enrolled by age into subgroups of 18-55, 56-69 and 70-plus years, and around 150, 29 and 61 TCR-sequenced participants, respectively, were included in these subgroups. Broader findings and caveats from the paper: Most participants were white British and females outnumbered males, and the authors suggested that clonal diversity may have been underestimated. The 56-69-year group was small, and its depth increase did not reach significance, likely because of low power. Reportedly, almost half of the unique spike-specific TCRs recognized epitopes lying outside the regions that are mutated in the B.1.351 and B.1.1.7 variants. The vaccine-associated CD4 TCRs covered the entire spike protein, and the dominant responses fell in regions 160-218 and 743-854. Because no day 14 peak-response samples were available, repertoires were characterized only after the peak T cell response. After two AZD1222 doses, spike-specific TCR breadth and depth were significantly higher than at day 0 and than in MenACWY recipients. Conclusions about previously exposed vaccinees were limited because only a handful of AZD1222 recipients were SARS-CoV-2 seropositive at baseline.

In the paper's terms, the time point label means: baseline before first vaccination. Vaccinee samples were obtained from the UK trials COV001 and COV002, which included a single-blind randomized controlled phase 2/3 trial of AZD1222 (ChAdOx1 nCoV-19) in healthy adults. For TCRbeta chain sequencing, PBMC samples were collected from trial participants at day 0 and at day 28 after the second dose. The CDR3 regions of human TCRbeta chains were analyzed by immunosequencing. Turning to the authors' computational methods: TCRs in the repertoires were matched against a reference library of SARS-CoV-2-specific TCRs that had been generated with the MIRA antigen-specificity platform. Breadth was defined as the fraction of unique TCRs that were SARS-CoV-2-associated, and depth was defined as the fraction of total T cells that were SARS-CoV-2-associated. Using the MIRA data, every spike-specific TCR was mapped to the spike region that the TCR reacted to and assigned to either a CD4 or a CD8 class. Log10-transformed breadth and depth values were compared by one-way ANOVA with Sidak's multiple comparisons tests. Here the immuneACCESS table is served through TCRdb, limited to in-frame sequences with V and J called. Missing clones are a known gap in these copies; in checked studies unresolved V genes cover under half, and the rest lacks a known reason. V and J calls and clone size are given by that table; D and trimming were obtained from the DNA. Here the sample has about 110,000 clones; about 82% occur a single time. 3% to 4% of the sample rests with the top ten.

The cysteine opens and the phenylalanine closes a CDR3 of 15 amino acids. Only CDR3 DNA remains: 45 bases, in frame from the first base. V sheds 8 bases and J sheds 5 bases, leaving 20 bases between their ends. Taken from the germline V gene, the CDR1 and CDR2 loops are SGHRS and YFSETQ. A note on this clone: The specificity of this receptor is unknown. Per-nucleotide qualities are absent, and no much larger clonotype sits a single base away.

This receptor was identified in an adult in good health. The chain uses TRBV5-1 and TRBJ2-1; possibly the D gene is TRBD1, per 6 matching bases. The source material was peripheral blood, sampled on day 0 of AZD1222 vaccination. The DNA sequence is TGCGCCAGTACCCCGGGACAAGTGTCAAACAATGAGCAGTTCTTC. This sequence encodes CASTPGQVSNNEQFF.